In this sample, the clone carrying this T cell receptor (beta chain) turned up many times. Its antigen is as yet unknown. TCRdb recomputed calls from the reads with MiXCR, one row per CDR3 protein. The sample yields about 130,000 distinct CDR3 sequences, 8.8% seen once. These data belong to a study of T cell repertoires in cytomegalovirus infection. Overall study: Matching HLA type and CMV infection were both indicated by public TCR beta signatures. General study points: Of the TCR beta families, the public ones yielded a cumulative frequency that identified carriers of CMV plus the relevant HLA. In two of eight donors, the top clonotype was HLA-C-restricted CMV-specific.

The CDR3 is 13 residues long. Germline CDR1 SNHLY, CDR2 FYNNEI. The V and J ends lost 5 bases and 7 bases respectively, with 9 bases between them. This clonotype was sampled from a human donor in good health (CMV status not recorded). Some clones in this sample may be carry-over from other donors' samples. Sequenced material: PBMCs. The chain couples TRBV2 to TRBJ1-6, with D hard to call. The CDR3 here is CASSQTENSPLHF. DNA for the CDR3: TGTGCCAGCAGTCAAACAGAAAATTCACCCCTCCACTTT.